The T cell receptor (beta chain) described here comes from a study of OX40 agonist ivuxolimab in advanced cancers. Looking at the study overall: A diagnosis of hepatocellular carcinoma, melanoma, renal cell or head and neck cancer was present in dose-escalation patients. The mean age was approximately 60 years, ranging from roughly 23 to 80, with 65% to 90% of participants male.

TCRdb's copy holds only in-frame clones and misses some; the assay was immunoSEQ multiplex PCR. The table records about 120,000 clones, around 89% of them present only once. V was trimmed by 5 bases and J by 2 bases, leaving 9 bases between them. CDR1 and CDR2 from the germline V gene are SGHNT and YENEEA. The CDR3 contains 13 residues. Comment on this clone: Its matching antigen is unknown.

General observations from the study: More expanded clones were found, on average, in CD8+ than in CD4+ T cells.

Patients with autoimmune history or systemic immunosuppression were excluded. This clonotype was obtained from an adult with an advanced solid tumor such as melanoma, head and neck, liver or kidney cancer. This material consisted of CD4+ or CD8+ T cells sorted from blood, taken in a trial of the OX40 agonist ivuxolimab. This chain links TRBV11-3 with TRBJ1-1; D ambiguous. CDR3 nucleotide sequence: TGTGCCAGCAGCAACGGTATCAACACTGAAGCTTTCTTT. It encodes CASSNGINTEAFF.